The clone carrying this T cell receptor (beta chain) was counted ten times or more. Its matching antigen is unknown. The length of the CDR3 is 17 residues. Germline CDR1 reads SGHAT; CDR2 reads FQNNGV. The junction had 9 bases not matched to a gene; V was cut back by 0 bases and J by 3 bases. Excluded: other autoimmune disease, uncontrolled infection, pregnancy or lactation. Reliance was placed on clinical symptoms, serum thyroxine, TRAb, thyroid ultrasound and orbital computed tomography for diagnosis. This sample is drawn from a study of Graves' ophthalmopathy and Graves' hyperthyroidism. Study outcomes and limitations: A majority of expanded thyroid clonotypes exceeding 0.001 frequency were likewise present in blood. From stable hyperthyroidism, ophthalmopathy was separated by a 13-signature model with 85% to 90% sensitivity and around 80% specificity.

Researchers took RNA transcripts and amplified TCR beta CDR3 regions from them. Second-round multiplex PCR came after a first-round RT-PCR that employed HTBI primers. TCRdb analysed the multiplex PCR reads with MiXCR anew, one entry per CDR3 protein. The sample includes hundreds of thousands of distinct CDR3 sequences, 21% of them seen just once. Sequencing was carried out using peripheral blood. The receptor was derived from a young woman with stable Graves' hyperthyroidism. The chain couples TRBV11-2 to TRBJ1-1; 8 bases line up with TRBD1. For the CDR3, the DNA is TGTGCCAGCAGCTTAGAAGAGGTCAGGGGGCTAGACACTGAAGCTTTCTTT. Protein: CASSLEEVRGLDTEAFF.